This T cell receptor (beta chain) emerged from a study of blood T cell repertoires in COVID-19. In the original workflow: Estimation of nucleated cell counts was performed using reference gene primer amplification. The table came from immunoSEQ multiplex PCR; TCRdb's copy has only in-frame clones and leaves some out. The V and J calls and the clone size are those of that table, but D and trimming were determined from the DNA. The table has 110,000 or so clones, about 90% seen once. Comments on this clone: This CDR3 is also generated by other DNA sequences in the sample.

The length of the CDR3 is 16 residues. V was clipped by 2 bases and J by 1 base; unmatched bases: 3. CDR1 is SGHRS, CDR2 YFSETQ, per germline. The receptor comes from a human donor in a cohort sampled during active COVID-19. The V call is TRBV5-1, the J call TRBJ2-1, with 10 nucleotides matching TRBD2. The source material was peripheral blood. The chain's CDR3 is CASSLPSGSSYNEQFF. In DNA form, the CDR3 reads TGCGCCAGCAGCTTACCTAGCGGGAGTTCCTACAATGAGCAGTTCTTC. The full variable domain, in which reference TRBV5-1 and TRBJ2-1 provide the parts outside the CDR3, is KAGVTQTPRYLIKTRGQQVTLSCSPISGHRSVSWYQQTPGQGLQFLFEYFSETQRNKGNFPGRFSGRQFSNSRSEMNVSTLELGDSALYLCASSLPSGSSYNEQFFGPGTRLTVL.